The 10 T cell receptor beta chains listed next were all sequenced from one sample in a study of regulatory T cells in long-lasting Graves disease. CDR3 regions were amplified by Arm-PCR using iRepertoire HTBI primers to build TCR beta libraries. TCRdb reanalysed the multiplex PCR reads using MiXCR and keeps one entry per CDR3 protein. Of 380,000 or so distinct CDR3 sequences listed, under 20% are singletons. Indicated time point: newly diagnosed GD, antithyroid drugs for less than 3 months. Preparation of the TCR library used RNA extracted from PBMCs. These same data were also listed under a study on T cells in Graves' hyperthyroidism and ophthalmopathy.

The material was peripheral blood mononuclear cells (PBMCs), obtained at new diagnosis, from a patient treated with antithyroid drugs. These receptors originate from a woman under 30 with Graves disease.

This clonotype was counted at least ten times. The chain recombines TRBV20-1 with TRBJ1-5, with D hard to call. The germline V and J ends were trimmed by 3 bases and 5 bases, with 8 bases remaining between them. This CDR3 spans 12 amino acids. Germline loops: CDR1 DFQATT, CDR2 SNEGSKA (reference sequence). For the CDR3, the DNA is TGCAGTGCTAGGGTCACCGATCAGCCCCAGCATTTT. Its protein product is CSARVTDQPQHF.

The CDR3 reads CASRQGALQPQHF. The DNA for the CDR3 is TGTGCCAGCAGACAGGGGGCTTTGCAGCCCCAGCATTTT. The V gene is TRBV6-2 or TRBV6-3, the J gene TRBJ1-5; 9 bases line up with TRBD1. V shed 6 bases, J shed 7 bases, and the junction held 4 bases outside the gene matches. The CDR3 totals 13 residues. Germline V gene lookup returns CDR1 MNHEY and CDR2 SVGEGT.

This clonotype was counted between two and nine times. A much larger clone differs by one base, so this may be a read error. The CDR3 DNA is TGTGCCAGCCGCCAGACGGGGCGCGACGCCGGGGAGCTGTTTTTT. Translating gives CASRQTGRDAGELFF. The chain recombines TRBV3-1 with TRBJ2-2; D assignment may be TRBD1 or TRBD2 (5 bases each). CDR3 length: 15 residues. Germline CDR1 reads LGHDT; CDR2 reads YNNKEL (reference sequence).

This clonotype was seen a few times. The chain combines TRBV10-1 with TRBJ2-4; 8 bases are a match to TRBD2. This CDR3 spans 13 amino acids. The germline gives CDR1 WNHNN, CDR2 SYGVQD (reference sequence). V shed 7 bases, J shed 7 bases, and the junction held 6 bases outside the gene matches. The CDR3 reads CASIHGGGNIQYF. CDR3 in DNA: TGCGCCAGCATCCACGGGGGGGGGAACATTCAGTACTTC.

Regarding this clonotype: No conserved phenylalanine or tryptophan is present at the end of the CDR3, so a read error is the likely explanation. The rearrangement uses TRBV5-1 and TRBJ2-2; either TRBD1 or TRBD2 may supply D (5 bases each). The CDR3 totals 16 residues. The germline gives CDR1 SGHRS, CDR2 YFSETQ. V was clipped by 0 bases and J by 6 bases, with 15 bases between them. The DNA of the CDR3 is TGCGCCAGCAGCTTGGATGGCCGTGGGGGTCCCGGGGAGCTGTTTTTG. This gives the protein CASSLDGRGGPGELFL.

This clonotype was counted only a few times. This chain connects TRBV7-9 to TRBJ1-2, with TRBD1 identical over 9 bases. This CDR3 spans 16 amino acids. V was clipped by 4 bases and J by 4 bases; unmatched bases: 10. Germline values: CDR1 SEHNR, CDR2 FQNEAQ (reference sequence). Here the CDR3 reads CASSSTRGQGFYGYTF. CDR3 coding DNA: TGTGCCAGCAGCTCCACCCGCGGACAGGGGTTCTATGGCTACACCTTC.

This clonotype was seen at least ten times. J is TRBJ2-1 and V is TRBV11-2; D gene ambiguous. In germline, CDR1 is SGHAT, CDR2 FQNNGV. The CDR3 runs 14 residues. Trimming cost V 7 bases and J 4 bases, with 14 bases left between them. The DNA for the CDR3 is TGTGCCAGCAACCAACAGCCCTCGTACAATGAGCAGTTCTTC. This translates into CASNQQPSYNEQFF. Full variable domain (missing parts from reference TRBV11-2 and TRBJ2-1): EAGVAQSPRYKIIEKRQSVAFWCNPISGHATLYWYQQILGQGPKLLIQFQNNGVVDDSQLPKDRFSAERLKGVDSTLKIQPAKLEDSAVYLCASNQQPSYNEQFFGPGTRLTVL.

This clonotype was counted many times. The chain couples TRBV28 to TRBJ2-1; 9 bases are a match to TRBD1. The CDR3 length is 15 residues. V was pared by 3 bases and J by 4 bases, with 4 bases of the junction left unmatched. CDR1 and CDR2 from the germline V gene are MDHEN and SYDVKM. CDR3 loop: CASSLGDRDYNEQFF. The DNA for the CDR3 is TGTGCCAGCAGTTTGGGGGACAGGGATTACAATGAGCAGTTCTTC. The full variable domain, with the rest looked up from reference TRBV28 and TRBJ2-1, is DVKVTQSSRYLVKRTGEKVFLECVQDMDHENMFWYRQDPGLGLRLIYFSYDVKMKEKGDIPEGYSVSREKKERFSLILESASTNQTSMYLCASSLGDRDYNEQFFGPGTRLTVL.

This clonotype was counted ten times or more. This sequence joins TRBV6-1 and TRBJ1-4; D might be TRBD1 (6 bases). This CDR3 spans 16 amino acids. Germline CDR1 is MNHNS and CDR2 is SASEGT. V lost 6 bases and J lost 0, with 14 bases in between. The CDR3 DNA follows: TGTGCCAGCAGCAAGAACAGGGCCGCAACTAATGAAAAACTGTTTTTT. Protein sequence: CASSKNRAATNEKLFF.

In this sample, this clonotype turned up a few times. V gene TRBV5-1 combines with J gene TRBJ2-3; 9 bases are shared with TRBD2. The germline V gene has CDR1 SGHRS and CDR2 YFSETQ. After removal of 1 base from V and 6 bases from J, the junction contained 6 bases not matched to a gene. This CDR3 spans 15 amino acids. CDR3 sequence: CASSLSGGGGDTQYF. In DNA, the CDR3 is TGCGCCAGCAGCTTGTCCGGCGGGGGGGGGGATACGCAGTATTTT.